The rows below give T cell receptor beta chains drawn from one sample of a study of control samples from healthy donors and cancer patients. TCRdb's table, derived via immunoSEQ multiplex PCR, lists solely in-frame clones and lacks some. Among fewer than 85,000 clones, roughly 92% were seen once, and the ten largest hold 5% to 6.5%. The sequencing sample was made of blood. The receptors were gathered from a woman aged 60-75 years in good health. Both conserved end residues are part of each CDR3. Part of the rows lack a size; the others show once, few, many or a class for expanded clones.

>TRBJ1-2|NA|TRBV28|16
CASSLNRGRNGYGYTF
>TRBJ1-1|NA|TRBV5-1|16
CASSLDYASSNTEAFF
>TRBJ2-7|NA|TRBV5-1|14
CASSPEPSKDEQYF
>TRBJ2-7|NA|TRBV24-1|13
CAVGLAGEREQYF
>TRBJ2-5|NA|TRBV5-6|16
CASSLKTFRIVETQYF
>TRBJ2-7|NA|TRBV30|14
CAWSRSGWTYEQYF
>TRBJ2-7|NA|TRBV15|14
CATSKGTGDYEQYF
>TRBJ2-1|NA|TRBV5-1|13
CASSLPASREQFF
>TRBJ1-4|once|TRBV9|16
CASSVGQGSTNEKLFF
>TRBJ2-3|NA|TRBV5-1|14
CASSLAGQAGTQYF
>TRBJ2-1|once|TRBV9|13
CASSVLAGAEQFF
>TRBJ2-1|NA|TRBV2|13
CASSDLTNNEQFF
>TRBJ1-2|NA|TRBV7-2|13
CASSLSPQEGYTF
>TRBJ2-1|NA|TRBV11-2|13
CASSLGGHNEQFF
>TRBJ1-4|NA|TRBV6-5|14
CASSTGTGGEKLFF
>TRBJ1-2|NA|TRBV7-2|14
CASSLDLTGDGYTF
>TRBJ2-1|NA|TRBV5-1|17
CASSAGLAGFSYNEQFF
>TRBJ2-2|NA|TRBV5-1|16
CASSKGLAGRTGELFF
>TRBJ1-6|NA|TRBV28|14
CASSFSLVNSPLHF
>TRBJ2-1|NA|TRBV2|11
CASSVLDDQFF
>TRBJ2-7|once|TRBV28|13
CASSLVASYEQYF
>TRBJ2-7|few|TRBV18|14
CASSPPGRVGEQYF
>TRBJ2-7|NA|TRBV10-1|14
CASSESGNRYEQYF
>TRBJ1-5|NA|TRBV6-5|15
CASSIPRGGHQPQHF
>TRBJ2-7|NA|TRBV7-5|14
CARSLVFSSYEQYF
>TRBJ2-3|NA|TRBV21-1|14
CASSNCGGTDTQYF
>TRBJ2-1|NA|TRBV25-1|13
CASSPGWGWEQFF
>TRBJ2-3|NA|TRBV6-1|16
CASSERSGASTDTQYF
>TRBJ2-2|NA|TRBV5-4|14
CASSDQGITGELFF
>TRBJ1-5|once|TRBV7-2|15
CASSWGGYSNQPQHF
>TRBJ1-4|NA|TRBV19|14
CASSITGDNEKLFF
>TRBJ2-1|NA|TRBV6-5|13
CASRTSGSNEQFF